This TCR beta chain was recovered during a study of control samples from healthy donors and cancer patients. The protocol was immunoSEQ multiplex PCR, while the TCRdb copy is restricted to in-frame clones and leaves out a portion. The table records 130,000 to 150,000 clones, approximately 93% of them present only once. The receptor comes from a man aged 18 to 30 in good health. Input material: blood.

CDR3 sequence: CAISGPNTEAFF. For the CDR3, the DNA is TGTGCCATCAGTGGTCCAAACACTGAAGCTTTCTTT. The chain has TRBV10-3 and TRBJ1-1; D gene uncertain. CDR3 size: 12 residues. Between the trimmed V and J ends, which lost 4 bases and 2 bases, there was a span of 5 bases. The germline gives CDR1 ENHRY, CDR2 SYGVKD.